A selection of T cell receptor beta chains follows, all from one sample in a study of blood T cell repertoires in COVID-19. Profiled with immunoSEQ multiplex PCR; TCRdb holds only in-frame clones, not every one. This table holds fewer than 350,000 clones, approximately 91% found once. The sequencing input was peripheral blood. Receptors were obtained from a man between 18 and 29 years old with active or convalescent COVID-19. Each CDR3 is given with its conserved first and last residue. The D gene is left open where the match is weak. Only some rows state a clone size, as once, few, many or a class for expanded clones.

d_call	v_call	cdr3_length	j_call	clone_size	cdr3_nt	cdr3_aa
NA	TRBV2	14	TRBJ1-2	NA	TGTGCCAGCAGTGAAAGAGAGGGCTATATCGGCTACACCTTC	CASSEREGYIGYTF
NA	TRBV2	16	TRBJ2-5	NA	TGTGCCAGCAGTGCTGTTGGCGGGGACCCCCAAGAGACCCAGTACTTC	CASSAVGGDPQETQYF
TRBD1	TRBV6-4	14	TRBJ1-1	NA	TGTGCCAGCAGTGACTTTTCAGGGGGTACTGAAGCTTTCTTT	CASSDFSGGTEAFF
NA	TRBV18	13	TRBJ1-5	NA	TGTGCCAGCTCACAGGGGAACCATCAGCCCCAGCATTTT	CASSQGNHQPQHF
TRBD2	TRBV2	15	TRBJ2-2	NA	TGTGCCAGCGCCCGGACTAGCGGGGTTGGCGGGGAGCTGTTTTTT	CASARTSGVGGELFF
NA	TRBV20-1	15	TRBJ2-5	NA	TGCAGTGCTAGTATTATTAGCGTGGCTCATGAGACCCAGTACTTC	CSASIISVAHETQYF
TRBD1	TRBV5-1	12	TRBJ2-7	NA	TGCGCCAGCAGAATGACAGGGTACGAGCAGTACTTC	CASRMTGYEQYF
NA	TRBV6-4	14	TRBJ2-3	once	TGTGCCAGCAGTGACTCGAAGGGGCCAGATACGCAGTATTTT	CASSDSKGPDTQYF
TRBD1	TRBV3-1/TRBV3-2	14	TRBJ2-7	NA	TGTGCCAGCACCACCGGGACAGCACCCTACGAGCAGTACTTC	CASTTGTAPYEQYF
TRBD2	TRBV10-1	17	TRBJ2-3	NA	TGCGCCAGCAGTGAAGATCTAGCGGGGGGAACCACAGATACGCAGTATTTT	CASSEDLAGGTTDTQYF
TRBD1	TRBV7-9	12	TRBJ1-6	NA	TGTGCCAGCGGACAGGGAAATTCACCCCTCCACTTT	CASGQGNSPLHF
NA	TRBV7-3	13	TRBJ2-7	NA	TGTGCCAGCAGCTTGACAGACTCCTACGAGCAGTACTTC	CASSLTDSYEQYF
NA	TRBV5-1	15	TRBJ2-7	NA	TGCGCCAGCAGCACATTTCTCGGGGGCTCCTACGAGCAGTACTTC	CASSTFLGGSYEQYF
NA	TRBV9	16	TRBJ2-1	NA	TGTGCCAGCCAGAAGGGCGGGACCTTTCCATACAATGAGCAGTTCTTC	CASQKGGTFPYNEQFF
NA	TRBV2	14	TRBJ1-1	NA	TGTGCCAGCAGTGAATCTCGGAGGAACACTGAAGCTTTCTTT	CASSESRRNTEAFF
NA	TRBV7-2	17	TRBJ2-1	NA	TGTGCCAGCAGCTTAGCCCTCCCCCTTCGCTCCTACAATGAGCAGTTCTTC	CASSLALPLRSYNEQFF
NA	TRBV9	13	TRBJ2-5	NA	TGTGCCAGCAGCGCGCCAGGGTTTCGGACCCAGTACTTC	CASSAPGFRTQYF
TRBD1	TRBV6-5	14	TRBJ1-2	NA	TGTGCCAGCAGTAGTTTTGACAGGGTTGTTGGCTACACCTTC	CASSSFDRVVGYTF
NA	TRBV10-3	15	TRBJ1-2	NA	TGTGCCATCAGTGAGTTTGCGAGTGTAGAGGGCCACTACACCTTC	CAISEFASVEGHYTF
NA	TRBV19	12	TRBJ2-7	NA	TGTGCCAGTAGTACCGGACTCTACGAGCAGTACTTC	CASSTGLYEQYF
NA	TRBV7-8	16	TRBJ1-4	NA	TGTGCCAGCAGCCCAGCCTTCCGGGCAACTAATGAAAAACTGTTTTTT	CASSPAFRATNEKLFF
NA	TRBV7-6	12	TRBJ2-3	NA	TGTGCCAGCAGCTACAGGACCGGGCTGCAGTATTTT	CASSYRTGLQYF
TRBD2	TRBV7-9	16	TRBJ2-3	NA	TGTGCCAGCAGCTCCCCCGCGGGGGGCCTCACAGATACGCAGTATTTT	CASSSPAGGLTDTQYF
NA	TRBV12-3/TRBV12-4	13	TRBJ2-3	NA	TGTGCCACCAGAACAGGGAGCACAGATACGCAGTATTTT	CATRTGSTDTQYF
NA	TRBV5-6	14	TRBJ1-5	once	TGTGCCAGCAGCCTCAGGGTTAGCAATCAGCCCCAGCATTTT	CASSLRVSNQPQHF
TRBD2	TRBV7-9	18	TRBJ2-3	NA	TGTGCCAGCAGCCCTACCGCCCTAGCGGGGGTGGTCGGAGATACGCAGTATTTT	CASSPTALAGVVGDTQYF
TRBD1	TRBV9	18	TRBJ2-3	NA	TGTGCCAGCAGCGTAACGACAGGGGGACTACAAAGCACAGATACGCAGTATTTT	CASSVTTGGLQSTDTQYF
TRBD2	TRBV7-9	16	TRBJ2-1	NA	TGTGCCAGCAGCTTAGCGCGTAGCGGGGGGAACAATGAGCAGTTCTTC	CASSLARSGGNNEQFF
NA	TRBV7-9	16	TRBJ2-2	NA	TGTGCCAGCAGCGCCGGAGGGGTATCGAACACCGGGGAGCTGTTTTTT	CASSAGGVSNTGELFF
TRBD2	TRBV27	15	TRBJ2-7	NA	TGTGCCAGCAGTTCATGGACTAGCGGAACCTACGAGCAGTACTTC	CASSSWTSGTYEQYF
TRBD1	TRBV7-6	13	TRBJ2-1	once	TGTGCCAGCAGCCTCGACAGGGCCTCTGAGCAGTTCTTC	CASSLDRASEQFF
TRBD1	TRBV13	15	TRBJ2-1	NA	TGTGCCAGCAGCTTAGGGGGGACAGGGTACAATGAGCAGTTCTTC	CASSLGGTGYNEQFF
NA	TRBV7-9	14	TRBJ1-3	NA	TGTGCCAGCAGCACGCCGACAGCGGGAAACACCATATATTTT	CASSTPTAGNTIYF
NA	TRBV27	15	TRBJ1-2	NA	TGTGCCAGTAGAAGGGACACGGCAGCTAACTATGGCTACACCTTC	CASRRDTAANYGYTF
NA	TRBV6-1	15	TRBJ1-2	NA	TGTGCCAGCAGTGAGGGTGTGGGGACTACGTATGGCTACACCTTC	CASSEGVGTTYGYTF
NA	TRBV27	13	TRBJ2-7	NA	TGTGCCAGCAGATCAGGTCCACTTGGAGAGCAGTACTTC	CASRSGPLGEQYF
TRBD1	TRBV29-1	14	TRBJ2-7	NA	TGCAGCGTTCGGACAGGATGGGGCTCCTACGAGCAGTACTTC	CSVRTGWGSYEQYF
TRBD2	TRBV4-1	17	TRBJ2-5	NA	TGCGCCAGCAGCCTTCGGACTAGCGGGGGCAACCAAGAGACCCAGTACTTC	CASSLRTSGGNQETQYF
TRBD2	TRBV24-1	15	TRBJ2-7	NA	TGTGCCACCAGTGTGACCGGGACTACGCCCTACGAGCAGTACTTC	CATSVTGTTPYEQYF
TRBD1	TRBV7-9	15	TRBJ2-5	few	TGTGCCAGCAGCTTCGTACAGGGGTTAGGGGAGACCCAGTACTTC	CASSFVQGLGETQYF
NA	TRBV6-5	14	TRBJ1-5	NA	TGTGCCACCTGGGGCGTTTATAGCAATCAGCCCCAGCATTTT	CATWGVYSNQPQHF
NA	TRBV5-6	14	TRBJ2-7	NA	TGTGCCAGCAGCTTGGTGCCGGGACACAACGAGCAGTACTTC	CASSLVPGHNEQYF
NA	TRBV10-1	17	TRBJ2-1	NA	TGCGCCAGCAGTGAGTCACATCGGCCCCCGGGCTACAATGAGCAGTTCTTC	CASSESHRPPGYNEQFF
TRBD2	TRBV19	15	TRBJ2-5	NA	TGTGCCAGTAGTATATCCGGGGGGGCGGGAGAGACCCAGTACTTC	CASSISGGAGETQYF
TRBD2	TRBV7-9	19	TRBJ2-1	NA	TGTGCCAGCAGCTTAGAGAAACCGACTAGCGGGGGTTATTACAATGAGCAGTTCTTC	CASSLEKPTSGGYYNEQFF
NA	TRBV29-1	13	TRBJ2-3	NA	TGCAGCGTTTTATTGGGGGGAACAGATACGCAGTATTTT	CSVLLGGTDTQYF